The T cell receptor (beta chain) described here comes from a study of blood T cell repertoires in COVID-19. Study-wide context: The cDNA or gDNA used as material had been derived from T cells, B-cell-depleted T cells, or PBMCs.

Germline lookup yields CDR1 SQVTM and CDR2 ANQGSEA. This CDR3 has 13 residues. Between the trimmed V and J ends, which lost 4 bases and 4 bases, there was a span of 13 bases. TCRdb's copy holds only in-frame clones and misses some; the assay was immunoSEQ multiplex PCR. This table holds approximately 130,000 clones, about 86% found once. J is TRBJ1-1 and V is TRBV29-1; D is ambiguous. Sequencing input: peripheral blood. This receptor was identified in a woman aged 60-75 years with active or convalescent COVID-19. CDR3 DNA sequence: TGCAGCGTTGTCGGCACTCGGGTCACTGAAGCTTTCTTT. Residues: CSVVGTRVTEAFF.